What follows is one TCR beta chain and its context. Its cognate antigen is unknown. TCRdb passed the 5' RACE reads through MiXCR, listing each CDR3 protein once. The sample contains 420,000 or so distinct CDR3 sequences, under 20% of which appear only once. The data were obtained in a study of identical twins. This CDR3 region has 14 residues. The ends lost 5 bases at V and 3 bases at J; junction bases unmatched: 6. Per the germline V gene, CDR1 is SGHVS and CDR2 is FQNEAQ. Study conclusions and caveats: Excess sharing between twins was weaker in beta out-of-frame sequences.

This chain connects TRBV7-8 to TRBJ2-7; 8 nucleotides line up with TRBD1. The source material was naive T cells sorted from blood. The sequence was collected from a man between 45 and 60 years old in good health. The CDR3 sequence is CASSAGQVGYEQYF. CDR3 DNA: TGTGCCAGCAGCGCGGGACAGGTCGGCTACGAGCAGTACTTC.